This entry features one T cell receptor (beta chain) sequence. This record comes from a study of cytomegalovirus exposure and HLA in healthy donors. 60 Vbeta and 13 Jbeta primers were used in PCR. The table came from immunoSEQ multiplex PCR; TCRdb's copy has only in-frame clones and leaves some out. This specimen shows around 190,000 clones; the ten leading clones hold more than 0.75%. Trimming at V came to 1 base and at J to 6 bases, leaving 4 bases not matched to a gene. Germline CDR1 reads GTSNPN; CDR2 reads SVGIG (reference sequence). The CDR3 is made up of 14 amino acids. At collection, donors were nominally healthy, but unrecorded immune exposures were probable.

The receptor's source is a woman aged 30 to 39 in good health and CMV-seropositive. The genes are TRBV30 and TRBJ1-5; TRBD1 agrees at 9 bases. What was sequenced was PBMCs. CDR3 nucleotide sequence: TGTGCCTGGAGTGAGGACAGGGGTTTTCAGCCCCAGCATTTT. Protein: CAWSEDRGFQPQHF.